The T cell receptor (beta chain) described here comes from a study of CD8 T cells in ankylosing spondylitis. Regarding the study as a whole: Characteristic, it appeared, of ankylosing spondylitis blood was a TCR beta motif of roughly eight highly homologous variants.

TCRdb reprocessed the 5' RACE reads via MiXCR and lists one record per CDR3 protein. The sample has approximately 300,000 distinct CDR3 sequences; around 20% are singletons. V lost 3 bases and J 9 bases, leaving 15 bases between the germline ends. This CDR3 is built from 15 residues. Regarding this clonotype: Antigen: not known.

The specimen sequenced was blood, either unsorted or a sorted T cell fraction (not recorded which). This receptor was identified in a male donor with ankylosing spondylitis or in good health (not recorded which). The V gene is TRBV12-3 or TRBV12-4, the J gene TRBJ1-6; D gene ambiguous. Here the CDR3 reads CASSFWAGEGSPLHF. DNA of the CDR3: TGTGCCAGCAGTTTTTGGGCCGGGGAAGGTTCACCCCTCCACTTT.